The present entry profiles one TCR beta chain with its context. The sample comes from a study of blood T cell repertoires in COVID-19. Whole-study context: In each case, the material was cDNA or gDNA derived from T cells, B-cell-depleted T cells, or PBMCs.

The trim removed 4 bases at V and 7 bases at J, leaving 9 bases unmatched. Germline lookup yields CDR1 LGHNA and CDR2 YNFKEQ. The CDR3 is 16 amino acids. In the authors' workflow: Reference gene primers were amplified, and this amplification served to estimate nucleated cell counts. Data came from immunoSEQ multiplex PCR; TCRdb stores just in-frame clones and leaves some out. That table gives V, J and clone size, and the DNA gave D and trimming. The table shows roughly 260,000 clones, with over 75% occurring only once. The sample comprised peripheral blood. V gene TRBV4-2 combines with J gene TRBJ2-2, with 10 bases fitting TRBD2. This sequence originates from a woman aged 50 to 60 with acute or convalescent COVID-19. CDR3 DNA: TGTGCCAGCAGCCCGGGACTAGCGATCAACGGCGGGGAGCTGTTTTTT. Residues: CASSPGLAINGGELFF.